The T cell receptor beta chain under discussion was sequenced for a study of blood T cells in healthy people across ages. Overall study findings and caveats: In older individuals, TCR beta diversity per million T cells was lower, falling roughly linearly with age. There was a strong correlation between TCR beta diversity and naive T cell percentage.

The use of a sample-barcoded 5' primer and a J-beta primer mix characterized a second PCR of about 7 to 12 cycles. TCRdb reprocessed the 5' RACE reads via MiXCR and lists one record per CDR3 protein. Here the sample spans approximately 780,000 distinct CDR3 sequences, roughly 25% being singletons. Trimming stripped 4 bases from V and 5 bases from J, with 18 bases between. The CDR3 spans 15 residues. Germline CDR1 and CDR2: SGHKS and YYEKEE (reference sequence). On this clonotype: What it binds is not known.

Another study also made use of these data, one on T cells of mothers and their children. That investigation notes: Three healthy Caucasian mothers and their six children were the donors. In the second PCR, M1S primer introduced barcodes and 2-4 random bases.

The chain couples TRBV5-5 to TRBJ2-5, with a weak D call TRBD1 (5 bases). The sample was blood. The receptor was derived from a boy between 10 and 17 years old in good health. The CDR3 DNA is TGTGCCAGCAGCCCGACAGACCTGCTAGGCGAGACCCAGTACTTC. Its translation is CASSPTDLLGETQYF. Based on the CDR3 plus reference TRBV5-5 and TRBJ2-5, the full variable domain is DAGVTQSPTHLIKTRGQQVTLRCSPISGHKSVSWYQQVLGQGPQFIFQYYEKEERGRGNFPDRFSARQFPNYSSELNVNALLLGDSALYLCASSPTDLLGETQYFGPGTRLLVL.